This T cell receptor beta chain emerged from a study of T-cell reconstitution after alpha-beta-depleted transplantation in children. Preparing the TCRbeta library involved the use of unique molecular identifiers. TCRdb fed the PCR reads into MiXCR, producing one record per CDR3 protein. The data hold 540,000 or so distinct CDR3 sequences, with under 30% observed a single time. This clonotype was observed many times. The antigen is not known. Notes on the study in general: Surviving recipient T cells and thymic progenitors underlay high day-60 TCRbeta diversity in some patients.

Material: PBMCs, mostly from graft donor cells, obtained 360 days after TCRalphabeta/CD19-depleted stem cell transplant. The receptor was isolated from a boy in the first two years of life who had a stem cell transplant for acute myeloid leukemia, so the T cells may come from the graft donor.

The CDR3, as DNA: TGTGCCAGCAGCTTAGAAAGGGTGGGGAGCTCCTACGAGCAGTACTTC. This sequence encodes CASSLERVGSSYEQYF. This chain uses TRBV7-2 with TRBJ2-7; D possibly corresponds to TRBD2 (5 bases). With 1 base removed from V and 0 bases from J, the gap between germline ends came to 13 bases. The CDR3 is 16 amino acids. CDR1 and CDR2 from the germline V gene are SGHTA and FQGNSA.